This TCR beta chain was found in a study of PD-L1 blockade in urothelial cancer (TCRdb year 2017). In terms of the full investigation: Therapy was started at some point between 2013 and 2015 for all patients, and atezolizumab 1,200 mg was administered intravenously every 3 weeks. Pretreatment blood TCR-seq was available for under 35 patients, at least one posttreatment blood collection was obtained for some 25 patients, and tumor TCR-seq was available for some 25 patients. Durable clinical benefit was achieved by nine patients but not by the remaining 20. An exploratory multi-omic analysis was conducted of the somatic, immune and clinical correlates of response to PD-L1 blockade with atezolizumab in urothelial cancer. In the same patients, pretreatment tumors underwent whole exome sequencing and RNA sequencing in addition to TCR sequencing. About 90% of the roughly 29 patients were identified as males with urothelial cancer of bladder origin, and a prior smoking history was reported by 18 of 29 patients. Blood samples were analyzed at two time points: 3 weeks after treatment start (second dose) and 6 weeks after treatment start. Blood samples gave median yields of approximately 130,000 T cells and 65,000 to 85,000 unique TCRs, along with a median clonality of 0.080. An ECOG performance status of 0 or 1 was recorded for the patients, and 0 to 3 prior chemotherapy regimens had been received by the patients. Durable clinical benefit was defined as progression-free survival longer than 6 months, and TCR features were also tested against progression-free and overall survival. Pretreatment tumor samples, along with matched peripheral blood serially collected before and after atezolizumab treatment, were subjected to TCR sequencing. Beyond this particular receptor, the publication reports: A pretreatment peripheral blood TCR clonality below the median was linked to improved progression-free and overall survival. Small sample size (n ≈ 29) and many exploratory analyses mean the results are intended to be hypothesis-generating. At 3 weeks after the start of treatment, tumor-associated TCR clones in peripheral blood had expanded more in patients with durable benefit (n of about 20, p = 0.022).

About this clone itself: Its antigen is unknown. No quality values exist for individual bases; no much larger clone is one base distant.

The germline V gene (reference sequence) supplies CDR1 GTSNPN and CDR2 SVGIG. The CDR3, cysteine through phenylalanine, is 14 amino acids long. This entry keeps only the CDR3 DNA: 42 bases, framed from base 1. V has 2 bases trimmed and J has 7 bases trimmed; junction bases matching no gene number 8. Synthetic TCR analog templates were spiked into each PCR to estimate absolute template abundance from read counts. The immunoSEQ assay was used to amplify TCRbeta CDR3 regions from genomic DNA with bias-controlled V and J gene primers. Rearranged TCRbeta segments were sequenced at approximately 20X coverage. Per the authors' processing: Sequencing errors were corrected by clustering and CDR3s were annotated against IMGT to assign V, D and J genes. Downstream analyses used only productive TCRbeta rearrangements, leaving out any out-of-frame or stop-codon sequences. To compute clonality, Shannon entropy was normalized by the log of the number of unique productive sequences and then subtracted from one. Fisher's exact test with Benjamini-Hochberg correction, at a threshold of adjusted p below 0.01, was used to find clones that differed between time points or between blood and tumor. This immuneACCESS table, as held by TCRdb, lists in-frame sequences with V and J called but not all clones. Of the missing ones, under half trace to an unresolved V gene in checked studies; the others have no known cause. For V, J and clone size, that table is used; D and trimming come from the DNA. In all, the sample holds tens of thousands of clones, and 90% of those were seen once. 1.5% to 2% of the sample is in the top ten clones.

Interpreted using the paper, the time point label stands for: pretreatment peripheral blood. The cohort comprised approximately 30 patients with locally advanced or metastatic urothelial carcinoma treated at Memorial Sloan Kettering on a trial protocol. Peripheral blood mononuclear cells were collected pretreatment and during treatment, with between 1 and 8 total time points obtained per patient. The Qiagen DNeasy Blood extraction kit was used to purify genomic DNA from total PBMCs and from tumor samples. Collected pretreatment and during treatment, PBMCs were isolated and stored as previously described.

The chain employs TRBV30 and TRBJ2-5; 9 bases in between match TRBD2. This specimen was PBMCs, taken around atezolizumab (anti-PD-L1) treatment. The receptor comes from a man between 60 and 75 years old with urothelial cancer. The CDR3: CAWSWAGGPGTQYF. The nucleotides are TGTGCCTGGAGTTGGGCGGGGGGGCCTGGGACCCAGTACTTC.